A single sample gave rise to the 2 T cell receptor beta chains below, sequenced in a study of T cell clonality in common variable immunodeficiency. Study-wide results and caveats: Reportedly, TCR beta sequences from common variable immunodeficiency showed fewer deletions and N-nucleotide insertions.

This table comes from immunoSEQ multiplex PCR, and its TCRdb copy is limited to in-frame clones, with some not included. The repertoire shows under 20,000 clones, none seen only once; the top ten take less than 15%. The antigens these receptors bind are not known. Sequenced: peripheral blood mononuclear cells. The receptors shown here come from a human donor with common variable immunodeficiency.

Concerning this clone: The read gets to within 3 residues of the CDR3 end, and the germline J gene fills in the rest. The chain links TRBV6-1 to TRBJ2-7; 12 nucleotides line up with TRBD2. With 4 bases clipped from V and 3 bases from J, the junction kept 7 bases outside the gene matches. CDR3 length equals 16 residues. Germline values: CDR1 MNHNS, CDR2 SASEGT. The DNA read from the CDR3 is TGTGCCAGCAGTGGGGGGCGGGGACTAGCGGGCTACGAG. Translation gives CASSGGRGLAGYE. The full CDR3 sequence reads CASSGGRGLAGYEQYF.

A word on this clone: The observed sequence ends 3 residues before the CDR3 terminus, with the missing tail filled in from the germline J gene. The gene calls are TRBV7-6 and TRBJ2-3; maybe TRBD2 (6 bases). CDR1 and CDR2 (germline): SGHVS, FNYEAQ. The CDR3 is 14 amino acids. With 5 bases removed from V and 1 base from J, the gap between germline ends came to 10 bases. The CDR3 is CASSGAGRTDTQYF. CDR3 DNA, as far as it was read: TGTGCCAGCAGCGGAGCGGGCCGCACAGATACG.